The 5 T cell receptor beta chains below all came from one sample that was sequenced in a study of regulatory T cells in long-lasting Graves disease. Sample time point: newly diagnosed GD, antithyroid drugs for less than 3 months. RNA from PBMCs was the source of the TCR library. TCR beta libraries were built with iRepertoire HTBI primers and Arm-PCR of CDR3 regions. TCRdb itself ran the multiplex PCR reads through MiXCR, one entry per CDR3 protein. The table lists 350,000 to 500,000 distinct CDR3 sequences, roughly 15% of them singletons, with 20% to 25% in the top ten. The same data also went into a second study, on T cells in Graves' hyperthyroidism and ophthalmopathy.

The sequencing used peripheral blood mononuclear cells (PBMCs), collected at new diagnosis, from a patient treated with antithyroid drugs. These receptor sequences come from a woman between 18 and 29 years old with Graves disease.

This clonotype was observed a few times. CDR3 coding DNA: TGTGCCAGCAGCGTCAAACAGGGTGTCCACGAGCAGTACTTC. The encoded protein is CASSVKQGVHEQYF. The chain couples TRBV7-9 to TRBJ2-7; D is possibly TRBD1 (6 bases). CDR3 length: 14 amino acids. V was shortened by 5 bases and J by 5 bases, with 16 bases between the two germline ends. Germline values: CDR1 SEHNR, CDR2 FQNEAQ (reference sequence).

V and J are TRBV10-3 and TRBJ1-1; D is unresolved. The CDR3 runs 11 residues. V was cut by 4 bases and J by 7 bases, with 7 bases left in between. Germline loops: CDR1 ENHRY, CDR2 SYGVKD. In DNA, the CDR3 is TGTGCCATCAGTGCGGACTTTGAAGCTTTCTTT. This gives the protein CAISADFEAFF.

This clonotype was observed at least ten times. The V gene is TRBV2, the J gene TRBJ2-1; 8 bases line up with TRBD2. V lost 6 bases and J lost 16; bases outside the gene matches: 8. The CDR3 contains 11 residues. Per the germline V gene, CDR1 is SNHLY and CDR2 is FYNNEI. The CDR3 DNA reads TGTGCCAGCAGAACAGCGGGAGTTTTATTCTTC. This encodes CASRTAGVLFF.

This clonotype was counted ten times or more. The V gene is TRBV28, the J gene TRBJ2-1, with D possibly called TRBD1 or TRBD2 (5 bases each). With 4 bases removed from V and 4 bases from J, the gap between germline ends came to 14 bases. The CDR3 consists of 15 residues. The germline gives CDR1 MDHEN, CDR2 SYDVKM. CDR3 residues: CASSSSTGPYNEQFF. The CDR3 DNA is TGTGCCAGCAGTTCCAGTACGGGACCGTACAATGAGCAGTTCTTC.

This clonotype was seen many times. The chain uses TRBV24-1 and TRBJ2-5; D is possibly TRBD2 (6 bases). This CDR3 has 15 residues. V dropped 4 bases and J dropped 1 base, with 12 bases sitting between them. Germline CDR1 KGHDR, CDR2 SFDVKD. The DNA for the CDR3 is TGTGCCACCAGTGAGCAACCGGGAGCCCAAGAGACCCAGTACTTC. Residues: CATSEQPGAQETQYF.